The 26 T cell receptor beta chains given below trace back to one sample, sequenced in a study of beta chain features in type 1 diabetes. Regarding the study as a whole: Type 1 diabetes patients had TCRB CDR3s that were shorter (moderately but significantly so) in all four CD4+ subsets.

Their recognized antigens are unknown. Every bit of the isolated RNA underwent reverse transcription, so sequencing read expressed TCRB transcripts. The repertoire was sequenced with immunoSEQ multiplex PCR; TCRdb's copy has only in-frame clones and lacks some. This sample carries 500,000 to 650,000 clones, 12% of them seen once, and the ten largest clones take more than 0.09%. Sequencing input: naive CD4+ T cells from blood. The receptors derive from a man aged 25 to 40 with type 1 diabetes.

This chain joins TRBV19 and TRBJ1-2; weak D call: TRBD1 (5 bases). V lost 2 bases and J lost 6, with 13 bases in between. CDR3 length: 14 amino acids. Germline V gene lookup returns CDR1 LNHDA and CDR2 SQIVND (reference sequence). The CDR3 loop reads CASSIRSGSNGYTF. The CDR3 nucleotides are TGTGCCAGTAGTATACGATCAGGGAGCAATGGCTACACCTTC. The full variable domain, with the rest looked up from reference TRBV19 and TRBJ1-2, is DGGITQSPKYLFRKEGQNVTLSCEQNLNHDAMYWYRQDPGQGLRLIYYSQIVNDFQKGDIAEGYSVSREKKESFPLTVTSAQKNPTAFYLCASSIRSGSNGYTFGSGTRLTVV.

The table lists this clone with a few counts. This chain links TRBV2 with TRBJ2-1; D remains unclear. The CDR3 totals 12 residues. The V gene's germline CDR1 is SNHLY and CDR2 FYNNEI. Trimming removed 11 bases at V and 5 bases at J, with 13 bases between. The CDR3 reads CALGRLNNEQFF. As DNA, the CDR3 is TGTGCCTTAGGAAGACTTAACAATGAGCAGTTCTTC.

This clone was observed a handful of times. This chain connects TRBV6-1 to TRBJ1-5; possibly TRBD1 for D (5 bases). This CDR3 has 14 amino acids. From germline, CDR1 is MNHNS and CDR2 SASEGT. The ends were cut back, 5 bases at V and 2 bases at J, with 10 bases in the middle. Here the CDR3 reads CASSSGTGNQPQHF. The CDR3 DNA sequence: TGTGCCAGCAGTTCAGGGACCGGCAATCAGCCCCAGCATTTT.

The chain is built from TRBV7-2 and TRBJ2-3, with D tentatively TRBD1 (6 bases). This CDR3 comprises 17 residues. V shed 4 bases and J shed 1 base, with 18 bases lying between them. CDR1 and CDR2 from the germline V gene are SGHTA and FQGNSA. CDR3 nucleotides: TGTGCCAGCAGCTCTCGGATCAGGGGTGGGGGCACAGATACGCAGTATTTT. The encoded protein is CASSSRIRGGGTDTQYF.

The chain joins TRBV4-3 to TRBJ2-4, with TRBD1 matching 7 bases. The CDR3 has 14 amino acids. Germline V lookup: CDR1 LGHNA, CDR2 YSLEER. Trimming cost V 3 bases and J 8 bases; bases outside gene matches: 7. In nucleotides, the CDR3 is TGCGCCAGCAGCCATACGACAGGGACAGACATTCAGTACTTC. Protein product: CASSHTTGTDIQYF.

The chain combines TRBV5-8 with TRBJ1-2; perhaps TRBD1 as D (6 bases). The CDR3 has 13 amino acids. V lost 3 bases, J lost 4 bases, and 10 bases lay in between. Germline loops: CDR1 SGHTS, CDR2 YDEGEE. CDR3 region: CASSSYRAYGYTF. CDR3 nucleotide sequence: TGTGCCAGCAGCTCCTACAGGGCCTATGGCTACACCTTC.

V usage is TRBV13 and J usage is TRBJ1-4; D might be TRBD1 (6 bases). The CDR3 is 16 amino acids. The germline CDR1 and CDR2 sequences are PRHDT and FYEKMQ (reference sequence). Trimming pared 3 bases from V and 8 bases from J, leaving 19 bases between. CDR3 DNA sequence: TGTGCCAGCAGCTTCGGGCGGGCAGGGGTATCGGAAAAACTGTTTTTT. Protein: CASSFGRAGVSEKLFF.

The table lists this clone with a few counts. The chain carries TRBV25-1 and TRBJ1-4, with D possibly being TRBD1 (5 bases). The CDR3 sequence is 15 residues long. V was shortened by 3 bases and J by 6 bases, with 14 bases between the two germline ends. Germline-derived CDR1 and CDR2 are MGHDK and SYGVNS. For the CDR3, the DNA is TGTGCCAGCAGTGAGCCGTCGGGGGGGGATGAAAAACTGTTTTTT. It translates to CASSEPSGGDEKLFF. Drawing the rest from reference TRBV25-1 and TRBJ1-4, the complete variable domain is EADIYQTPRYLVIGTGKKITLECSQTMGHDKMYWYQQDPGMELHLIHYSYGVNSTEKGDLSSESTVSRIRTEHFPLTLESARPSHTSQYLCASSEPSGGDEKLFFGSGTQLSVL.

The V gene is TRBV5-6, the J gene TRBJ2-7; tentatively, D is TRBD2 (6 bases). V gave up 3 bases and J gave up 0 bases, with 10 bases separating them. This CDR3 is 14 amino acids long. Germline values: CDR1 SGHDT, CDR2 YYEEEE. The CDR3, as DNA: TGTGCCAGCAGCTGGGGGGATAGCTCCTACGAGCAGTACTTC. This codes for CASSWGDSSYEQYF.

This clone showed up just a few times. CDR3 DNA sequence: TGTGCCAGCAGTTTGGGGGGCAAAGGAAATTCACCCCTCCACTTT. It codes for CASSLGGKGNSPLHF. This chain links TRBV2 with TRBJ1-6; perhaps TRBD1 as D (6 bases). Germline loops: CDR1 SNHLY, CDR2 FYNNEI. This CDR3 is 15 amino acids long. Trimming stripped 5 bases from V and 7 bases from J, with 15 bases between.

In this sample, this clone turned up a few times. The J gene is TRBJ2-3, the V gene TRBV7-2; 7 nucleotides match TRBD1. The germline V gene encodes CDR1 SGHTA and CDR2 FQGNSA. There are 14 residues in the CDR3. V was pared by 4 bases and J by 4 bases, with 5 bases of the junction left unmatched. This chain's CDR3 is CASSSNTGADTQYF. CDR3 sequence (DNA): TGTGCCAGCAGCTCAAACACAGGGGCAGATACGCAGTATTTT.

The rearrangement uses TRBV2 and TRBJ1-5; D is uncertain. Germline V gives CDR1 SNHLY, CDR2 FYNNEI. CDR3 length equals 14 residues. The V and J ends lost 3 bases and 0 bases respectively, with 6 bases between them. In DNA form, the CDR3 reads TGTGCCAGCAGTGACCATTCTAGCAATCAGCCCCAGCATTTT. Amino acids: CASSDHSSNQPQHF.

In this sample, this clone turned up a few times. J is TRBJ2-3 and V is TRBV5-4; possibly TRBD1 for D (6 bases). CDR1 and CDR2 (germline): SGHNT, YYREEE (reference sequence). V dropped 2 bases and J dropped 4 bases, with 11 bases sitting between them. The CDR3 spans 14 residues. CDR3 in amino acids: CASSFDRIPDTQYF. CDR3 coding DNA: TGTGCCAGCAGCTTCGACAGGATACCAGATACGCAGTATTTT.

The V call is TRBV14, the J call TRBJ2-2, with D tentatively TRBD1 (5 bases). CDR3 length: 15 residues. Germline lookup yields CDR1 SGHDN and CDR2 FVKESK. Trimming took 0 bases from V and 5 from J, leaving 10 bases between them. CDR3 nucleotides: TGTGCCAGCAGCCAAGATTTGGCAGGGACCGGGGAGCTGTTTTTT. Its translation is CASSQDLAGTGELFF.

The genes are TRBV11-3 and TRBJ2-1; D possibly corresponds to TRBD2 (6 bases). The CDR3 loop spans 13 amino acids. Germline values: CDR1 SGHNT, CDR2 YENEEA. V lost 5 bases to trimming and J lost 10 bases, with 15 bases between them. The CDR3 is CASSVRVRGEQFF. CDR3 DNA: TGTGCCAGCAGCGTCAGGGTTCGGGGGGAGCAGTTCTTC.

The chain combines TRBV5-1 with TRBJ2-2; weak D call: TRBD1 (6 bases). The CDR3 covers 17 residues. The germline V gene encodes CDR1 SGHRS and CDR2 YFSETQ. V lost 2 bases and J lost 2, with 16 bases in between. The CDR3 DNA follows: TGCGCCAGCAGCTTTTCGGGTCTAGGGACAAACACCGGGGAGCTGTTTTTT. Its translation is CASSFSGLGTNTGELFF.

The sample holds a few counts of this clone. The J gene is TRBJ2-7, the V gene TRBV9; D perhaps matches TRBD1 (7 bases). Germline-derived CDR1 and CDR2 are SGDLS and YYNGEE. CDR3 size: 14 residues. V was clipped by 3 bases and J by 3 bases, with 13 bases between them. The DNA for the CDR3 is TGTGCCAGCAGCGCGGGGGACAGTCGCTACGAGCAGTACTTC. Translated: CASSAGDSRYEQYF.

CDR3 sequence: CASSQEVGSGYTF. CDR3 coding DNA: TGTGCCAGCAGCCAAGAAGTAGGCTCTGGCTACACCTTC. The gene calls are TRBV4-2 and TRBJ1-2; no definite D call. CDR3 length: 13 amino acids. Trimming stripped 0 bases from V and 7 bases from J, with 9 bases between. CDR1 and CDR2 from the germline V gene are LGHNA and YNFKEQ.

The chain employs TRBV11-1 and TRBJ2-7, with 9 positions matching TRBD1. After removal of 1 base from V and 3 bases from J, the junction contained 4 bases not matched to a gene. CDR3 length equals 15 residues. Germline V gives CDR1 SGHAT, CDR2 FQDESV (reference sequence). CDR3 protein: CASSLEGTGLYEQYF. Here the CDR3 DNA reads TGTGCCAGCAGCTTAGAAGGGACAGGGCTCTACGAGCAGTACTTC.

This sequence joins TRBV6-5 and TRBJ1-2; D gene unclear. The CDR3 is 14 amino acids. The germline V and J ends were trimmed by 0 bases and 2 bases, with 7 bases remaining between them. CDR1 and CDR2 (germline): MNHEY, SVGAGI. The chain's CDR3 is CASSYSIFNYGYTF. In DNA form, the CDR3 reads TGTGCCAGCAGTTACTCGATCTTCAACTATGGCTACACCTTC.

The chain links TRBV4-2 to TRBJ1-5; TRBD1 aligns across 7 bases. Germline values: CDR1 LGHNA, CDR2 YNFKEQ. With V trimmed by 0 bases and J by 6 bases, 5 bases remained unmatched. This CDR3 region has 15 residues. This chain's CDR3 is CASSQETGRAQPQHF. CDR3 in DNA: TGTGCCAGCAGCCAAGAGACAGGGAGGGCTCAGCCCCAGCATTTT.

The rearrangement uses TRBV4-3 and TRBJ2-1; 8 bases line up with TRBD1. Germline V gives CDR1 LGHNA, CDR2 YSLEER. The V segment lost 3 bases and the J segment 1 base; nucleotides outside the gene matches: 5. There are 16 residues in the CDR3. The CDR3 coding sequence is TGCGCCAGCAGCCAGAAGACAGGGGATTCCTACAATGAGCAGTTCTTC. Its translation is CASSQKTGDSYNEQFF.

This clone has a handful of counts. V usage is TRBV29-1 and J usage is TRBJ2-3; TRBD2 is a possible D gene (6 bases). V lost 6 bases and J lost 6, with 19 bases in between. CDR3 length: 14 residues. Germline lookup yields CDR1 SQVTM and CDR2 ANQGSEA. The DNA for the CDR3 is TGCAGCGTGGCTCGGGGGTTGGTTTCGGATACGCAGTATTTT. Translation: CSVARGLVSDTQYF.

The chain combines TRBV13 with TRBJ2-7; a weak D match, TRBD2 (5 bases). Trimming removed 6 bases from V and 3 bases from J, with 15 bases in between. This CDR3 is built from 14 residues. From germline, CDR1 is PRHDT and CDR2 FYEKMQ (reference sequence). This chain's CDR3 is CASRSGRGNYEQYF. The CDR3, as DNA: TGTGCCAGCAGATCCGGACGAGGGAACTACGAGCAGTACTTC. Together with reference TRBV13 and TRBJ2-7, the CDR3 gives the full variable domain: AAGVIQSPRHLIKEKRETATLKCYPIPRHDTVYWYQQGPGQDPQFLISFYEKMQSDKGSIPDRFSAQQFSDYHSELNMSSLELGDSALYFCASRSGRGNYEQYFGPGTRLTVT.

This clone was seen a handful of times. The chain joins TRBV7-2 to TRBJ1-1; D gene ambiguous. The CDR3 totals 14 residues. Germline assignment: CDR1 SGHTA and CDR2 FQGNSA. V lost 5 bases to trimming and J lost 0 bases, with 10 bases between them. DNA of the CDR3: TGTGCCAGCAGCGTCCGGGATCTGAACACTGAAGCTTTCTTT. Amino acids: CASSVRDLNTEAFF.

The rearrangement joins TRBV7-9 to TRBJ1-4; maybe TRBD1 (5 bases). The CDR3 is 14 amino acids. Per the germline V gene, CDR1 is SEHNR and CDR2 is FQNEAQ (reference sequence). With 2 bases removed from V and 7 bases from J, the gap between germline ends came to 11 bases. CDR3 amino acids: CASSLKLGVEKLFF. CDR3 nucleotide sequence: TGTGCCAGCAGCTTAAAGCTGGGGGTTGAAAAACTGTTTTTT.